These T cell receptor beta chains were read from a single sample in a study of blood T cells in healthy people across ages. TCRdb processed the 5' RACE reads anew with MiXCR; each CDR3 protein has one entry. The repertoire has some 1.6 million distinct CDR3 sequences, about 31% of them found once; the top ten carry approximately 10%. Sequencing was done on a sample of blood. These receptors were taken from a woman aged 25 to 39 in good health. The CDR3 runs from the conserved cysteine through the conserved F or W. The order of the fields is D gene, clone size, CDR3 length, J gene, V gene, CDR3 protein, CDR3 DNA. D genes are given only for firm matches. The size of a clone is reported for some rows only, either as once, few or many, or as a class for expanded clones.

d_gene: TRBD2; abundance: few; len: 16; j_gene: TRBJ2-1; v_gene: TRBV11-2; CDR3aa: CASSFPRGGNRNEQFF; CDR3nt: TGTGCCAGCAGCTTCCCGCGGGGGGGCAATAGGAATGAGCAGTTCTTC
d_gene: .; abundance: .; len: 14; j_gene: TRBJ2-1; v_gene: TRBV20-1; CDR3aa: CSAGFWTDQDEQFF; CDR3nt: TGCAGTGCTGGATTCTGGACGGACCAGGATGAGCAGTTCTTC
d_gene: .; abundance: .; len: 12; j_gene: TRBJ1-1; v_gene: TRBV20-1; CDR3aa: CSARGSKELAFF; CDR3nt: TGCAGTGCTAGAGGATCGAAGGAGTTAGCTTTCTTT
d_gene: .; abundance: few; len: 13; j_gene: TRBJ2-7; v_gene: TRBV10-3; CDR3aa: CAISQGEPYEQYF; CDR3nt: TGTGCCATCAGCCAGGGAGAGCCCTACGAGCAGTACTTC
d_gene: .; abundance: .; len: 15; j_gene: TRBJ2-7; v_gene: TRBV28; CDR3aa: CASSAARIPTYEQYF; CDR3nt: TGTGCCAGCAGTGCCGCCCGGATTCCCACCTACGAGCAGTACTTC
d_gene: TRBD1; abundance: .; len: 14; j_gene: TRBJ1-1; v_gene: TRBV20-1; CDR3aa: CSAVRTGWNTEAFF; CDR3nt: TGCAGTGCTGTCCGGACAGGGTGGAACACTGAAGCTTTCTTT
d_gene: TRBD2; abundance: .; len: 14; j_gene: TRBJ2-7; v_gene: TRBV10-3; CDR3aa: CAISTSGREGEQYF; CDR3nt: TGTGCCATCAGTACTAGCGGGAGGGAGGGCGAGCAGTACTTC
d_gene: .; abundance: few; len: 15; j_gene: TRBJ2-1; v_gene: TRBV7-2; CDR3aa: CGSSHQTGYYNEQFF; CDR3nt: TGTGGCAGCAGCCACCAGACAGGCTACTACAATGAGCAGTTCTTC
d_gene: TRBD2; abundance: .; len: 15; j_gene: TRBJ2-3; v_gene: TRBV28; CDR3aa: CASSEYSGGTDTQYF; CDR3nt: TGTGCCAGCAGCGAGTATAGCGGGGGCACAGATACGCAGTATTTT
d_gene: .; abundance: few; len: 16; j_gene: TRBJ2-5; v_gene: TRBV3-1; CDR3aa: CASSQDPGRGGETQYF; CDR3nt: TGTGCCAGCAGCCAAGATCCAGGACGCGGAGGAGAGACCCAGTACTTC
d_gene: .; abundance: few; len: 16; j_gene: TRBJ2-1; v_gene: TRBV11-2; CDR3aa: CASSPLRGEIYNEQFF; CDR3nt: TGTGCCAGCAGCCCCCTCCGGGGAGAGATCTACAATGAGCAGTTCTTC
d_gene: TRBD2; abundance: few; len: 18; j_gene: TRBJ2-5; v_gene: TRBV7-9; CDR3aa: CASSLRWNRLAGKETQYF; CDR3nt: TGTGCCAGCAGCTTAAGGTGGAACCGACTAGCGGGAAAGGAGACCCAGTACTTC
d_gene: TRBD1; abundance: many; len: 17; j_gene: TRBJ2-6; v_gene: TRBV9; CDR3aa: CASSVGTGSSGANVLTF; CDR3nt: TGTGCCAGCAGCGTGGGGACAGGGAGCTCTGGGGCCAACGTCCTGACTTTC
d_gene: TRBD2; abundance: .; len: 18; j_gene: TRBJ2-3; v_gene: TRBV3-1; CDR3aa: CASSQDSTGGYMTDTQYF; CDR3nt: TGTGCCAGCAGCCAAGACTCTACCGGGGGGTACATGACAGATACGCAGTATTTT
d_gene: .; abundance: .; len: 16; j_gene: TRBJ2-1; v_gene: TRBV5-1; CDR3aa: CASSNPGVQGYNEQFF; CDR3nt: TGCGCCAGCAGCAACCCGGGAGTCCAGGGTTACAATGAGCAGTTCTTC
d_gene: .; abundance: .; len: 15; j_gene: TRBJ2-7; v_gene: TRBV14; CDR3aa: CASSQDHSTIVEQYF; CDR3nt: TGTGCCAGCAGCCAAGATCACAGCACCATAGTCGAGCAGTACTTC
d_gene: .; abundance: .; len: 15; j_gene: TRBJ2-7; v_gene: TRBV4-2; CDR3aa: CASSLNTRTEVEQYF; CDR3nt: TGTGCCAGCAGCCTCAACACCAGGACAGAGGTTGAGCAGTACTTC
d_gene: .; abundance: .; len: 14; j_gene: TRBJ1-5; v_gene: TRBV9; CDR3aa: CASSSDIRYCPQHF; CDR3nt: TGTGCCAGCAGTTCGGACATTAGGTACTGTCCCCAGCATTTT
d_gene: TRBD2; abundance: .; len: 14; j_gene: TRBJ2-1; v_gene: TRBV7-3; CDR3aa: CASSSTGGLDEQFF; CDR3nt: TGTGCCAGCAGTTCGACGGGAGGTTTAGATGAGCAGTTCTTC
d_gene: .; abundance: few; len: 12; j_gene: TRBJ2-7; v_gene: TRBV20-1; CDR3aa: CSGGPSSYEQYF; CDR3nt: TGCAGTGGGGGGCCGAGCTCCTACGAGCAGTACTTC
d_gene: TRBD1; abundance: .; len: 14; j_gene: TRBJ2-1; v_gene: TRBV7-3; CDR3aa: CASSLTGELNEQFF; CDR3nt: TGTGCCAGCAGCTTGACAGGGGAGTTAAATGAGCAGTTCTTC
d_gene: TRBD2; abundance: .; len: 14; j_gene: TRBJ2-7; v_gene: TRBV10-2; CDR3aa: CASRLSGESDEQYF; CDR3nt: TGCGCCAGCAGACTTAGCGGGGAATCCGACGAGCAGTACTTC
d_gene: TRBD2; abundance: .; len: 15; j_gene: TRBJ2-2; v_gene: TRBV10-3; CDR3aa: CAMLRLAGGTGELFF; CDR3nt: TGTGCCATGCTTCGGCTAGCGGGAGGCACCGGGGAGCTGTTTTTT
d_gene: .; abundance: few; len: 15; j_gene: TRBJ1-5; v_gene: TRBV5-5; CDR3aa: CASSSYRADNQPQHF; CDR3nt: TGTGCCAGCAGTAGTTACCGGGCAGACAATCAGCCCCAGCATTTT
d_gene: TRBD1; abundance: .; len: 15; j_gene: TRBJ1-2; v_gene: TRBV18; CDR3aa: CASSPGTAFNYGYTF; CDR3nt: TGTGCCAGCTCACCAGGGACAGCCTTCAACTATGGCTACACCTTC
d_gene: .; abundance: .; len: 15; j_gene: TRBJ1-5; v_gene: TRBV12-3/TRBV12-4; CDR3aa: CASSPIGNSNQPQHF; CDR3nt: TGTGCCAGCAGTCCGATTGGAAATAGCAATCAGCCCCAGCATTTT
d_gene: .; abundance: .; len: 15; j_gene: TRBJ2-7; v_gene: TRBV20-1; CDR3aa: CSTSSGRLLPYEQYF; CDR3nt: TGCAGTACTAGCTCCGGACGGCTCCTGCCCTACGAGCAGTACTTC